This record covers a single TCR beta chain. The PCR was carried out with 60 Vbeta primers and 13 Jbeta primers. Method: immunoSEQ multiplex PCR; TCRdb's copy keeps in-frame clones and lacks some. In the table there are under 80,000 clones, 70% to 75% of which are singletons. The CDR3 is 13 amino acids. Trimming at V came to 4 bases and at J to 6 bases, leaving 5 bases not matched to a gene. CDR1 LNHDA and CDR2 SQIVND come from the germline V gene (reference sequence). The data stem from a study of cytomegalovirus exposure and HLA in healthy donors. Source material: PBMCs. The chain joins TRBV19 to TRBJ1-1; 7 nucleotides agree with TRBD1. The receptor's source is a woman younger than 45 in good health and CMV-seronegative. The CDR3 nucleotides are TGTGCCAGTAGTACGAACAGGGGTTCTGAAGCTTTCTTT. Protein: CASSTNRGSEAFF.